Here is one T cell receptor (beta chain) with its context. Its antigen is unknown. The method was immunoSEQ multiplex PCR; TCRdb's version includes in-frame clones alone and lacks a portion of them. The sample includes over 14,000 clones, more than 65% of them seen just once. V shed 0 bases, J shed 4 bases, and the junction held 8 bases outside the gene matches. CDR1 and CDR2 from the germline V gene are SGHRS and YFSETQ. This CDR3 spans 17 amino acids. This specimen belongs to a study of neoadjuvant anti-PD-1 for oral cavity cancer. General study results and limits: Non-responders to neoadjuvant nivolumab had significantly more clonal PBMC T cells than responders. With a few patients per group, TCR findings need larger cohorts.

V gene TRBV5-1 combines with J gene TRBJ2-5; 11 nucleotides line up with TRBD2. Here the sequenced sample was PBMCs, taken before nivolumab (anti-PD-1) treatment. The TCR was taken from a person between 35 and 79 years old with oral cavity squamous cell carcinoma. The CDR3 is CASSLGLAGGTSETQYF. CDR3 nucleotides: TGCGCCAGCAGCTTGGGTCTAGCGGGGGGTACCTCAGAGACCCAGTACTTC.